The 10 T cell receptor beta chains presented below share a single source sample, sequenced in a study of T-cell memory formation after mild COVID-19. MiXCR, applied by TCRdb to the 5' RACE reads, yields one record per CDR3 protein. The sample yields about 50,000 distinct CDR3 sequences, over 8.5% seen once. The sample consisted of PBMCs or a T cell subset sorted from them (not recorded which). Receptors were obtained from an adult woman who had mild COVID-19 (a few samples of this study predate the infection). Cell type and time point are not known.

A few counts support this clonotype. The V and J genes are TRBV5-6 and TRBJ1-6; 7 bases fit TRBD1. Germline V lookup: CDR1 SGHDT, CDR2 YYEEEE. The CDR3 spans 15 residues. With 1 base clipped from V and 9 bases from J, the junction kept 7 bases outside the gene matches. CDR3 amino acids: CASSLSGTVGSPLHF. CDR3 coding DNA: TGTGCCAGCAGCTTGTCCGGGACAGTAGGTTCACCCCTCCACTTT.

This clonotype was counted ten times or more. DNA of the CDR3: TGTGCCAGCAGCCAGACTAGCGGGAACCACAATGAGCAGTTCTTC. Its protein product is CASSQTSGNHNEQFF. This rearrangement joins TRBV14 to TRBJ2-1, with 11 bases fitting TRBD2. J lost 5 bases, V lost 3 bases, and 3 bases had no gene match. Germline V gene data show CDR1 as SGHDN and CDR2 as FVKESK. The CDR3 is 15 residues long.

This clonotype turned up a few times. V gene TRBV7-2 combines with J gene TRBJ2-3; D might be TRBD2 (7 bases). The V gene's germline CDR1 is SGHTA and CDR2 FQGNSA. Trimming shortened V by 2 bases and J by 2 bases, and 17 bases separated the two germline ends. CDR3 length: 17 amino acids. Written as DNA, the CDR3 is TGTGCCAGCAGCTTAAGTACCGGCGGGGGCGCCACAGATACGCAGTATTTT. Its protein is CASSLSTGGGATDTQYF.

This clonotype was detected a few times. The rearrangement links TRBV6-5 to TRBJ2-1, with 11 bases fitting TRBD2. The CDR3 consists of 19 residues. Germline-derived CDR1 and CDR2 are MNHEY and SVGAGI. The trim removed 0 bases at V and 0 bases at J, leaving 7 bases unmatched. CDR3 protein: CASSYSGLAVPSSYNEQFF. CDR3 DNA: TGTGCCAGCAGTTACTCGGGACTAGCGGTACCAAGCTCCTACAATGAGCAGTTCTTC.

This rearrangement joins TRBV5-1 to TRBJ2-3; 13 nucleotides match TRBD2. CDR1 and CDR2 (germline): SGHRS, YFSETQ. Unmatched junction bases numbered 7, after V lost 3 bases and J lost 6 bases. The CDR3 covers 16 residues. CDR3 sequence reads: CASSSGTSGTGDTQYF. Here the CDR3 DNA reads TGCGCCAGCAGCTCAGGGACTAGCGGGACGGGGGATACGCAGTATTTT.

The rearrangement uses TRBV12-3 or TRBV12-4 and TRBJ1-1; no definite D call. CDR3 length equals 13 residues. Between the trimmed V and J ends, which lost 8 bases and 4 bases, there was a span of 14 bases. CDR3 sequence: CASAPPGSTEAFF. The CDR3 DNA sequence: TGTGCCAGCGCACCGCCCGGGAGCACTGAAGCTTTCTTT.

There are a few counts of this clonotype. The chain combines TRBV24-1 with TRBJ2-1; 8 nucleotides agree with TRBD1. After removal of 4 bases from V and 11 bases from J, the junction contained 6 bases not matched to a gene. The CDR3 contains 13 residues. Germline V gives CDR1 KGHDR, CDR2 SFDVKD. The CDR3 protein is CATSEAGQEKQFF. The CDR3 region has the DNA TGTGCCACCAGTGAGGCGGGACAGGAGAAGCAGTTCTTC.

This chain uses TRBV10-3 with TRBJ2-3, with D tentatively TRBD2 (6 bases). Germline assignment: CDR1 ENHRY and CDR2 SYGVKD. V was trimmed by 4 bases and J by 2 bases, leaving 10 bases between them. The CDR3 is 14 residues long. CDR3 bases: TGTGCCATCAGTGCGCGGGGAATCACAGATACGCAGTATTTT. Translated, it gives CAISARGITDTQYF.

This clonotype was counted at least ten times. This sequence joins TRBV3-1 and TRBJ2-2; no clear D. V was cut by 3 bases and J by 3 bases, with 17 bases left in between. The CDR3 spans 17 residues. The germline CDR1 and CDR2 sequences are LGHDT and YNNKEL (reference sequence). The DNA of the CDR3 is TGTGCCAGCAGCCACGGTTTGGGTCAGCTTGACACCGGGGAGCTGTTTTTT. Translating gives CASSHGLGQLDTGELFF.

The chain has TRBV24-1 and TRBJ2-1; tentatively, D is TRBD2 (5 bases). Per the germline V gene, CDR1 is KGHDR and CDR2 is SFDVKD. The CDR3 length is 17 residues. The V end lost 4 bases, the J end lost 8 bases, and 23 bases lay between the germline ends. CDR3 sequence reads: CATSDTRTSQAGDEQFF. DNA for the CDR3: TGTGCCACCAGTGACACCAGGACGAGCCAGGCGGGCGATGAGCAGTTCTTC.